This T cell receptor (beta chain) stems from a study of tumor-infiltrating lymphocytes in primary liver carcinoma. The investigators made TCR beta cDNA from approximately 0.5 ug total RNA, using a constant-region primer. ARM-PCR was slightly modified, and three nested multiplex PCR rounds with it gave rise to the TCR beta libraries. For 10 cycles apiece, the opening two PCR rounds ran with TRBV1-TRBV30 forward primers and a C-beta reverse primer. TCRdb reprocessed the multiplex PCR reads via MiXCR and lists one record per CDR3 protein. The sample has around 190,000 distinct CDR3 sequences, approximately 80% seen once; the top ten hold about a sixth. About this clonotype: This may be a read error: a much more frequent sequence differs by one nucleotide.

The CDR3 extends over 12 amino acids. The germline CDR1 and CDR2 sequences are SNHLY and FYNNEI. The V end lost 10 bases, the J end lost 15 bases, and 19 bases lay between the germline ends. Co-extracting RNA and DNA was done with roughly 17-32 mg of unsorted bulk tissue as input. Input material: tumor tissue from primary liver carcinoma. The sequence came from a man aged 35 to 55 with primary liver carcinoma and hepatitis B virus infection. The chain employs TRBV2 and TRBJ2-6; perhaps TRBD1 as D (6 bases). CDR3: CANGLGGDGLTF. As DNA, the CDR3 is TGTGCCAACGGATTAGGGGGAGACGGCCTGACTTTC.